Each of the 3 T cell receptor beta chains below was sequenced from the same sample in a study of cytomegalovirus exposure and HLA in healthy donors. PCR employed 60 Vbeta and 13 Jbeta primers. Generated by immunoSEQ multiplex PCR, the TCRdb table keeps only in-frame clones and is missing some. This table holds more than 95,000 clones, approximately 81% found once. Specimen: PBMCs. The receptors come from a man aged 18 to 35 in good health and CMV-seropositive.

The rearrangement joins TRBV5-4 to TRBJ1-1, with a tentative D call TRBD1 (5 bases). This CDR3 region has 15 residues. V lost 1 base and J 1 base, leaving 11 bases between the germline ends. Germline values: CDR1 SGHNT, CDR2 YYREEE (reference sequence). CDR3 protein: CASSLFPGGNTEAFF. The CDR3 nucleotides read TGTGCCAGCAGCTTGTTTCCGGGGGGGAACACTGAAGCTTTCTTT.

This chain joins TRBV30 and TRBJ2-3; 8 positions match TRBD2. V trimming: 3 bases; J trimming: 4 bases; junction bases outside the gene matches: 6. Germline values: CDR1 GTSNPN, CDR2 SVGIG (reference sequence). There are 14 residues in the CDR3. DNA of the CDR3: TGTGCCTGGAGGATTAGCGGGGAGTCAGATACGCAGTATTTT. It encodes CAWRISGESDTQYF.

The V call is TRBV7-6, the J call TRBJ2-3; 9 bases line up with TRBD2. V was clipped by 1 base and J by 2 bases; unmatched bases: 16. CDR1 SGHVS and CDR2 FNYEAQ come from the germline V gene. The CDR3 spans 20 residues. CDR3 amino acids: CASSLGQRGVINTPTDTQYF. The CDR3 nucleotides are TGTGCCAGCAGCTTAGGACAGCGGGGGGTAATCAACACACCCACAGATACGCAGTATTTT.